These 21 T cell receptor beta chains share one sample of origin, sequenced in a study of molecular identifiers for immune sequencing clone quantification. TCRdb reprocessed the PCR reads via MiXCR and lists one record per CDR3 protein. The table shows approximately 500,000 distinct CDR3 sequences, with 25% occurring only once. The source material was naive CD8+ T cells from blood, with Jurkat cell RNA spiked in. The subset denotes: FACS-sorted CD8+CD4-CCR7+CD45RA+ naive T cells. All receptors derive from a human donor in good health. Some libraries in this study had Jurkat cell RNA spiked in.

The rearrangement joins TRBV4-3 to TRBJ2-5, with 7 bases that match TRBD1. Germline CDR1 and CDR2: LGHNA and YSLEER. The length of the CDR3 is 16 residues. V was clipped by 0 bases and J by 9 bases; unmatched bases: 13. CDR3 sequence (DNA): TGCGCCAGCAGCCAAGAGGTAGCAGGGGGTCTGGAGCCCCAGTACTTC. Translation: CASSQEVAGGLEPQYF.

The sample holds many counts of this clonotype. The gene calls are TRBV6-2 or TRBV6-3 and TRBJ2-7; D perhaps matches TRBD1 (6 bases). This CDR3 comprises 13 residues. The germline V gene has CDR1 MNHEY and CDR2 SVGEGT. Deletions cut 2 bases from V and 4 bases from J, with 9 bases between. This CDR3 is CASSYLTGYEQYF. CDR3 DNA: TGTGCCAGCAGTTACCTTACAGGGTACGAGCAGTACTTC.

Comments on this clonotype: A single base separates this from a much larger clone, so it may be a read error. J is TRBJ2-7 and V is TRBV7-9; 9 positions match TRBD1. Germline lookup yields CDR1 SEHNR and CDR2 FQNEAQ (reference sequence). V shed 8 bases, J shed 2 bases, and the junction held 7 bases outside the gene matches. There are 14 residues in the CDR3. CDR3 loop: CASRYGQGPYEQYF. The CDR3 DNA reads TGTGCCAGCCGTTATGGACAGGGGCCCTACGAGCAGTACTTC.

This chain links TRBV6-2 or TRBV6-3 with TRBJ2-1; D gene uncertain. Trimming left V 1 base short and J 8 bases short, with 12 bases between. Germline V gene data show CDR1 as MNHEY and CDR2 as SVGEGT. The CDR3 extends over 14 amino acids. CDR3 nucleotide sequence: TGTGCCAGCAGTTACTATACCCTACCCGATGAGCAGTTCTTC. Translation gives CASSYYTLPDEQFF.

The chain is built from TRBV30 and TRBJ1-1; D is undetermined. The V end lost 1 base, the J end lost 2 bases, and 5 bases lay between the germline ends. This CDR3 region has 12 residues. Germline V gene sequence: CDR1 GTSNPN, CDR2 SVGIG (reference sequence). Here the CDR3 DNA reads TGTGCCTGGAGTGCCACCAACACTGAAGCTTTCTTT. Amino acid sequence: CAWSATNTEAFF.

The chain is built from TRBV20-1 and TRBJ1-5; D is uncertain. V lost 5 bases, J lost 6 bases, and 20 bases lay in between. The CDR3 has 15 amino acids. The germline V gene encodes CDR1 DFQATT and CDR2 SNEGSKA (reference sequence). The CDR3 sequence is CSAQERVSTFQPQHF. The CDR3 DNA reads TGCAGTGCTCAGGAGAGGGTATCGACCTTTCAGCCCCAGCATTTT.

The CDR3 spells CASSNPSIYTDTQYF. As DNA, the CDR3 is TGTGCCAGCAGCAACCCTAGCATTTACACAGATACGCAGTATTTT. V is TRBV28 and J is TRBJ2-3, with D possibly matching TRBD2 (5 bases). The V gene's germline CDR1 is MDHEN and CDR2 SYDVKM. The germline V and J ends were trimmed by 6 bases and 2 bases, with 15 bases remaining between them. The CDR3 is made up of 15 amino acids.

This clonotype has at least ten counts. J is TRBJ2-3 and V is TRBV7-6; 10 nucleotides agree with TRBD2. The CDR3 has 18 residues. Germline V lookup: CDR1 SGHVS, CDR2 FNYEAQ. Trimming removed 1 base from V and 1 base from J; junction bases left unmatched: 8. The CDR3 region has the DNA TGTGCCAGCAGCTTAGGCTACCCCGGGACTAGCGGCACAGATACGCAGTATTTT. It yields the protein CASSLGYPGTSGTDTQYF.

V is TRBV6-6 and J is TRBJ1-1; no firm D call. The CDR3 is made up of 15 amino acids. Trimming cost V 0 bases and J 1 base, with 9 bases left between them. CDR1 and CDR2 (germline): MNHNY, SVGAGI (reference sequence). The DNA of the CDR3 is TGTGCCAGCAGTTACTCGGCAGGAGAGAACACTGAAGCTTTCTTT. Protein: CASSYSAGENTEAFF.

Worth noting for this clonotype: The CDR3 carries no conserved terminal phenylalanine or tryptophan, so it likely arises from a read error. This chain uses TRBV7-9 with TRBJ2-5, with 7 bases that match TRBD1. The CDR3 extends over 15 amino acids. Germline V lookup: CDR1 SEHNR, CDR2 FQNEAQ (reference sequence). Here the CDR3 DNA reads TGTGCCAGCAGCCCCAGGGACAGCCTCCAAGAGCCCCAGTACATC. This encodes CASSPRDSLQEPQYI.

This clonotype was counted between two and nine times. This chain joins TRBV20-1 and TRBJ1-2; no firm D call. V dropped 0 bases and J dropped 3 bases, with 14 bases sitting between them. Germline CDR1 and CDR2: DFQATT and SNEGSKA (reference sequence). The CDR3 contains 15 residues. CDR3 DNA: TGCAGTGCTAGAGATGCCCGGGAAAACCACTATGGCTACACCTTC. Protein sequence: CSARDARENHYGYTF.

This clonotype has a handful of counts. A junction boundary mismatches the germline segment, possibly from a read error. The chain carries TRBV30 and TRBJ2-7; no firm D call. CDR1 GTSNPN and CDR2 SVGIG come from the germline V gene (reference sequence). CDR3 length: 9 residues. The CDR3 DNA reads TGTGCCTGGAGGACACGTTGGGACTTC. Translated: CAWRTRWDF.

The sample holds many counts of this clonotype. The J gene is TRBJ2-7, the V gene TRBV29-1; possible D gene TRBD2, 6 bases. This CDR3 spans 13 amino acids. The germline CDR1 and CDR2 sequences are SQVTM and ANQGSEA. V lost 4 bases to trimming and J lost 5 bases, with 15 bases between them. This chain's CDR3 is CSVVGGVSDEQYF. CDR3 sequence (DNA): TGCAGCGTTGTCGGGGGAGTTAGCGACGAGCAGTACTTC.

This clonotype was picked up a small number of times. The chain is built from TRBV30 and TRBJ1-6; D remains unclear. The V gene's germline CDR1 is GTSNPN and CDR2 SVGIG (reference sequence). V gave up 3 bases and J gave up 0 bases, with 9 bases separating them. The CDR3 covers 15 residues. The CDR3 reads CAWSGESSYNSPLHF. Here the CDR3 DNA reads TGTGCCTGGAGCGGGGAGAGCTCCTATAATTCACCCCTCCACTTT.

For this clonotype: A junction end diverges from the germline sequence, so it may reflect a read error. The CDR3 reads CASSYYRTETFF. The CDR3 DNA follows: TGTGCCAGCAGTTATTATCGGACTGAAACTTTCTTT. The chain couples TRBV6-2 or TRBV6-3 to TRBJ1-1; no definite D call. The CDR3 extends over 12 amino acids. Germline CDR1 is MNHEY and CDR2 is SVGEGT.

The chain combines TRBV7-9 with TRBJ2-1; 8 positions agree with TRBD2. Trimming took 4 bases from V and 6 from J; bases not matched to a gene: 14. This CDR3 spans 17 amino acids. Germline loops: CDR1 SEHNR, CDR2 FQNEAQ (reference sequence). DNA of the CDR3: TGTGCCAGCAGCTACCCTGCTGGGGTAGCGGGACCCAATGAGCAGTTCTTC. Protein: CASSYPAGVAGPNEQFF.

About this clonotype itself: A much larger clone is a single base away; this may be a read error. V is TRBV12-3 or TRBV12-4 and J is TRBJ1-1, with TRBD1 matching over 9 bases. The CDR3 extends over 13 amino acids. The CDR3: CSSRGQGITEAFF. In DNA form, the CDR3 reads TGTTCCAGCAGAGGACAGGGGATCACTGAAGCTTTCTTT.

This clonotype showed up just once. A much larger clone sits a single nucleotide away, making a read error possible. The CDR3 DNA reads as TGCAGTGCTAGAGCGGGTCAGGGGGCGCCTTGCGAGCAGTACTTC. This sequence encodes CSARAGQGAPCEQYF. This chain links TRBV20-1 with TRBJ2-7; 8 nucleotides align to TRBD1. The V gene's germline CDR1 is DFQATT and CDR2 SNEGSKA (reference sequence). The ends lost 1 base at V and 6 bases at J; junction bases unmatched: 11. The CDR3 has 15 residues.

The chain links TRBV27 to TRBJ1-6, with D unresolved. Trimming removed 2 bases from V and 0 bases from J, with 8 bases in between. CDR1 is MNHEY and CDR2 is SMNVEV in the germline V gene (reference sequence). This CDR3 has 16 amino acids. Here the CDR3 reads CASSLDGDSYNSPLHF. The CDR3 DNA reads TGTGCCAGCAGTTTAGACGGGGACTCCTATAATTCACCCCTCCACTTT.

The V and J genes are TRBV9 and TRBJ1-1; no definite D call. The germline V gene has CDR1 SGDLS and CDR2 YYNGEE. The CDR3 spans 17 residues. The ends were cut back, 0 bases at V and 4 bases at J, with 19 bases in the middle. CDR3 nucleotide sequence: TGTGCCAGCAGCGTAGGGAAATGGGAAGGCATCAGCACTGAAGCTTTCTTT. This encodes CASSVGKWEGISTEAFF.

This clonotype was seen a few times. The chain uses TRBV10-3 and TRBJ2-7, with 8 bases that match TRBD2. V lost 7 bases to trimming and J lost 6 bases; unmatched junction nucleotides: 11. This CDR3 has 14 residues. CDR1 is ENHRY and CDR2 is SYGVKD in the germline V gene. The CDR3: CAINEAGVLTEQYF. In DNA, the CDR3 is TGTGCCATCAACGAAGCGGGGGTGCTCACCGAGCAGTACTTC.